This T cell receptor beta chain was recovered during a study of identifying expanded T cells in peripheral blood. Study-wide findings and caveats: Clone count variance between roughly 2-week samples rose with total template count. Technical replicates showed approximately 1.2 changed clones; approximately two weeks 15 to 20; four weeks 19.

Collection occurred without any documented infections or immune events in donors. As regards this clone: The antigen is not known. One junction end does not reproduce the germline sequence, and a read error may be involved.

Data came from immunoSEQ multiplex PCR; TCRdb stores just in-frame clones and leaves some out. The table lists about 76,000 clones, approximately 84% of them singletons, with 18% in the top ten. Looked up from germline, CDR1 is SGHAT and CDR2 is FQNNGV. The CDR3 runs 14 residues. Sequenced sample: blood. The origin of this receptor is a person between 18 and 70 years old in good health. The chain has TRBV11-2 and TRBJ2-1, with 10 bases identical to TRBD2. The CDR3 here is CASSLDNYSGGMIF. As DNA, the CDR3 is TGTGCCAGCAGCTTAGATAATTATAGCGGGGGGATGATCTTC.